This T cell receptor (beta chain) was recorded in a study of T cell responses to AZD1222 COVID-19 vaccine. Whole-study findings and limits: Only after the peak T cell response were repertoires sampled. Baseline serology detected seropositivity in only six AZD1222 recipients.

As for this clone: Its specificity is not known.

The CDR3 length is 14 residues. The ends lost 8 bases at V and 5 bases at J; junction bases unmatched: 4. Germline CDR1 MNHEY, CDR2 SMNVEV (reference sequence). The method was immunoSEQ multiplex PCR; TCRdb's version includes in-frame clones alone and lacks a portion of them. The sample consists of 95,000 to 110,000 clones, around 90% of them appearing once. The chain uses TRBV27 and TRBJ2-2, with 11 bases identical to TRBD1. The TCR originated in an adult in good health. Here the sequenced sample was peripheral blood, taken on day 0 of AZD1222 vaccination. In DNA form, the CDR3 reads TGTGCCAGCCGACGGGACAGGGGGACCGGGGAGCTGTTTTTT. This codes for CASRRDRGTGELFF.